This entry describes one TCR beta chain. This sample was taken from a study of blood T cell repertoires in COVID-19. From germline, CDR1 is MNHEY and CDR2 SMNVEV (reference sequence). Between the trimmed V and J ends, which lost 6 bases and 4 bases, there was a span of 15 bases. CDR3 length: 14 residues. Researchers sorted participants into cohorts using their self-reported clinical history. Original methodology: Researchers report that nucleated cell counts were estimated from reference gene primer amplification. The protocol was immunoSEQ multiplex PCR, while the TCRdb copy is restricted to in-frame clones and leaves out a portion. V, J and clone size are those of that table, while D and trimming were read from the DNA. The sample shows about 240,000 clones, roughly 90% of them seen only once.

The chain has TRBV27 and TRBJ1-2, with a tentative D call TRBD1 (6 bases). This TCR came from a woman in her twenties or thirties who had recovered from COVID-19. Sequencing was done on a sample of PBMCs or T cells enriched from blood (not recorded which). CDR3 bases: TGTGCCAGCAGGACACAGGGTTCTCTCTATGGCTACACCTTC. As protein: CASRTQGSLYGYTF.